The source of this TCR beta chain is a study of T cell clones after liver transplantation. Study-level background: Graft-donor-reactive sequences were compared with third-party-reactive TCRbeta sequences from pre-transplant mixed lymphocyte reactions. Overall study results and limits: Post-transplant, graft-donor-reactive CD4 TCRbeta sequences in blood dropped significantly in most of the 8 subjects. A larger donor-reactive than third-party decline suggested partial antigen-specific deletion.

Worth noting for this clone: Its antigen is unknown.

The CDR3 totals 15 residues. V lost 5 bases and J 2 bases, leaving 16 bases between the germline ends. Germline assignment: CDR1 KGHSH and CDR2 LQKENI. Profiled with immunoSEQ multiplex PCR; TCRdb holds only in-frame clones, not every one. The table has about 80,000 clones, around four fifths seen once; the top ten hold 0.45% to 0.6%. The chain has TRBV18 and TRBJ2-7; D call uncertain. The material was CD4+ T cells from blood, obtained 46 months after liver transplant. The source of this sequence is a human patient who received a liver transplant. Certain T cells may be donor cells from the graft. CDR3 region: CASSVNSGGTYEQYF. In nucleotides, the CDR3 is TGTGCCAGCTCAGTAAACTCTGGCGGAACCTACGAGCAGTACTTC.